This record concerns one T cell receptor beta chain sequence. The data derive from a study of blood T cell repertoires in COVID-19. CDR3 length: 12 amino acids. Germline V gives CDR1 SNHLY, CDR2 FYNNEI. Trimming took 5 bases from V and 4 from J, leaving 9 bases between them. Clones were read by immunoSEQ multiplex PCR, and TCRdb kept only the in-frame ones, dropping some. This table has more than 150,000 clones, roughly 90% appearing once. The sequenced material came from peripheral blood. The TCR sequence derives from a man in his sixties with acute or convalescent COVID-19. V gene TRBV2 combines with J gene TRBJ2-7; D perhaps matches TRBD2 (5 bases). CDR3 nucleotide sequence: TGTGCCAGCAGTCAGACTATTTACGAGCAGTACTTC. Amino acid sequence: CASSQTIYEQYF.